This T cell receptor beta chain derives from a study of cytomegalovirus exposure and HLA in healthy donors. Study details: Early released data had roughly 81 million unique TCRs, all coming from HLA-typed donors. Overall study findings and caveats: In a later analysis, parvovirus B19, influenza, CMV and Epstein-Barr virus appeared linked to several top co-occurrence clusters. As a later analysis showed, a missense DCLRE1C variant was linked to trimming of TCR beta V- and J-genes. Confirmation in vitro established that a few CMV-associated chains were specific for CMV antigens.

Both 60 Vbeta primers and 13 Jbeta primers went into the PCR. Assay: immunoSEQ multiplex PCR; the TCRdb copy retains only in-frame clones and omits some. Here the sample spans some 150,000 clones, approximately 80% being singletons. For this clone: What it binds is unknown.

This clonotype was sampled from a man younger than 35 in good health and CMV-seropositive. Sequencing used PBMCs.

This CDR3 reads CASRGQHTGELFF. The CDR3 region has the DNA TGCGCCAGCAGGGGACAGCACACCGGGGAGCTGTTTTTT. The chain uses TRBV5-1 and TRBJ2-2; 7 bases map to TRBD1. Germline assignment: CDR1 SGHRS and CDR2 YFSETQ. This CDR3 is built from 13 residues. J lost 3 bases, V lost 5 bases, and 1 base had no gene match.